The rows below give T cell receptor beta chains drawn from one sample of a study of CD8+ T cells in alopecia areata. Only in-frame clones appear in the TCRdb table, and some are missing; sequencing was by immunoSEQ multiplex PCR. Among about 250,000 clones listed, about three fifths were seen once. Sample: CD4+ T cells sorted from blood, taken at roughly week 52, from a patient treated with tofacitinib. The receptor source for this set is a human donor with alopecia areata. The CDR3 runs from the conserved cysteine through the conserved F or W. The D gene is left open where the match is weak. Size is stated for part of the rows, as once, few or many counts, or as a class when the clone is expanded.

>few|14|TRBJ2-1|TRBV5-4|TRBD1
TGTGCCAGCAGCAGCCGGGACAGGGTCAATGAGCAGTTCTTC
CASSSRDRVNEQFF
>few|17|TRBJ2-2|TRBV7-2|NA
TGTGCCAGCAGCTTAGTCGGTTTGAGGGCAGGGCCCGGGGAGCTGTTTTTT
CASSLVGLRAGPGELFF
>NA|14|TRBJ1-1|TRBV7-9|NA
TGTGCCAGCAGCCCGACGACAGTCTTTGGTGAAGCTTTCTTT
CASSPTTVFGEAFF
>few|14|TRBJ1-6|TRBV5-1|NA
TGCGCCAGCACCCGGGAGGGTTTGAGTTCACCCCTCCACTTT
CASTREGLSSPLHF
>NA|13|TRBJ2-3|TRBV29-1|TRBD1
TGCAGCGTGGGACAGGGTTACGCAGATACGCAGTATTTT
CSVGQGYADTQYF
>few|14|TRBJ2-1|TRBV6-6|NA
TGTGCCAGCAGTGGGGCAGGGGGACTAAATGAGCAGTTCTTC
CASSGAGGLNEQFF
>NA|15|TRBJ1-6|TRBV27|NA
TGTGCCAGCAGTTTTGGCTTATCTTTGAATTCACCCCTCCACTTT
CASSFGLSLNSPLHF
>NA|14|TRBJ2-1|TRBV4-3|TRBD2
TGCGCCAGCAGCCAACTGGTAGCGGGGGATGAGCAGTTCTTC
CASSQLVAGDEQFF
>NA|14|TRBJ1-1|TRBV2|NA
TGTGCCAGCAGTACCGGGGGCCGGAACACTGAAGCTTTCTTT
CASSTGGRNTEAFF
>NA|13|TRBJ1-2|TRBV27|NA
TGTGCCAGCAGTTTATGGGGGAACTATGGCTACACCTTC
CASSLWGNYGYTF
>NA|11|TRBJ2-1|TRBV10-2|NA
TGCGCCAGCAGTTCCGGGACTCAGCAGTTCTTC
CASSSGTQQFF
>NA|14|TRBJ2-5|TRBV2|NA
TGTGCCAGCAGTGAAGGGCAGTACCAAGAGACCCAGTACTTC
CASSEGQYQETQYF
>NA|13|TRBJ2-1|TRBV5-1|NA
TGCGCCAGCAGCCCACCGAAGGTGAATGAGCAGTTCTTC
CASSPPKVNEQFF
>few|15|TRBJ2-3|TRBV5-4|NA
TGTGCCAGCAGCTTTGCGGGGGCGAGCACAGATACGCAGTATTTT
CASSFAGASTDTQYF
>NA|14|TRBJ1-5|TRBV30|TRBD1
TGTGCCTGGAGTGTGGGGACAGATAATCAGCCCCAGCATTTT
CAWSVGTDNQPQHF
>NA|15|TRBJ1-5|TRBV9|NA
TGTGCCAGCAGCGTAGGCCCAGGCGAGGGGTCGCCCCAGCATTTT
CASSVGPGEGSPQHF
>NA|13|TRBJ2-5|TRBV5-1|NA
TGCGCCAGCAGAGCCGAGCCGTTGACAACCCAGTACTTC
CASRAEPLTTQYF
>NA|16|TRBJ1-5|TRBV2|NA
TGTGCCAGCAGTGAAACGGGGACAACGATCAATCAGCCCCAGCATTTT
CASSETGTTINQPQHF
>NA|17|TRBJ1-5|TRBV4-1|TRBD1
TGCGCCAGCAGCCATGGAGGGTTTGGACAGGGTGATCAGCCCCAGCATTTT
CASSHGGFGQGDQPQHF
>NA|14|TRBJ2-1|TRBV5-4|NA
TGTGCCAGCAGGTTGGGACTCGTTGGCGATGAGCAGTTCTTC
CASRLGLVGDEQFF
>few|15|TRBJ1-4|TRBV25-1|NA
TGTGCCAGCAGTTTTCCCGGAGTGAAAAATGAAAAACTGTTTTTT
CASSFPGVKNEKLFF
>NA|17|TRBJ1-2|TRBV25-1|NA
TGTGCCAGCAGTGAATATAAGGGAGGGTTCGGAGACTATGGCTACACCTTC
CASSEYKGGFGDYGYTF
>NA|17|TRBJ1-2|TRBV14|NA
TGTGCCAGCAGCCAAGTTTCAGCAAACCATGCGCTCTATGGCTACACCTTC
CASSQVSANHALYGYTF
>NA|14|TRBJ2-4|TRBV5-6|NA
TGTGCCAGCTCAAATCCTGCGGGGGCGAACATTCAGTACTTC
CASSNPAGANIQYF
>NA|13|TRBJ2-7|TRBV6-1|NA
TGTGCCAGCAGTGAAGGATCCTCCTACGAGCAGTACTTC
CASSEGSSYEQYF
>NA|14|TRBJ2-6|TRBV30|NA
TGCGCCTGGGGCCCGAACTCTGGGGCCAACGTCCTGACTTTC
CAWGPNSGANVLTF
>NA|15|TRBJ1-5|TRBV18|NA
TGTGCCAGCTCACCAATGGGGGCGGCCAATCAGCCCCAGCATTTT
CASSPMGAANQPQHF
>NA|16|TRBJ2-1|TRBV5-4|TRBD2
TGTGCCAGCACGCCCGAGGGACTAGCCTCCTACAATGAGCAGTTCTTC
CASTPEGLASYNEQFF
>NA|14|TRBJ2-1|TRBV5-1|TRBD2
TGCGCCAGCAGCTTGGATCCTAGCGGCAATGAGCAGTTCTTC
CASSLDPSGNEQFF
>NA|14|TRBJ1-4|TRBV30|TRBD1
TGTGCCTGGAGTCCCGGGACAGGAGCTGAAAAACTGTTTTTT
CAWSPGTGAEKLFF
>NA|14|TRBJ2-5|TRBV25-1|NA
TGTGCCAGCAGTGAAGGGGGTAGTGCGGAGACCCAGTACTTC
CASSEGGSAETQYF
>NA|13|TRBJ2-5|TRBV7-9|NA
TGTGCCAGCAGCTTACGGGCCGAGGGGACCCAGTACTTC
CASSLRAEGTQYF
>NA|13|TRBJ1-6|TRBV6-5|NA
TGCGACAATCCCGGGCGGACGAATTCACCCCTCCACTTT
CDNPGRTNSPLHF
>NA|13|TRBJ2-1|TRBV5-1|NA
TGCGCCAGCAGCTTGGATGGGGGATGGGAGCAGTTCTTC
CASSLDGGWEQFF
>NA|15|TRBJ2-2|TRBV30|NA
TGTGCCTGGAGTGTACTCAGGCATTTCACCGGGGAGCTGTTTTTT
CAWSVLRHFTGELFF
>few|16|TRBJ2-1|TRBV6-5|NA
TGTGCCAGCAGTTACTCGCCCTTAAGAGAAAGCAATGAGCAGTTCTTC
CASSYSPLRESNEQFF
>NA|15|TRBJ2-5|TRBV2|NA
TGTGCCAGCAGTGAATTGGGCGGCCGGGTTCAGACCCAGTACTTC
CASSELGGRVQTQYF
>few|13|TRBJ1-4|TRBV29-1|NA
TGCAGCGTTCACACAGGGACTAATGAAAAACTGTTTTTT
CSVHTGTNEKLFF
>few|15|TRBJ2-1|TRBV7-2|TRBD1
TGTGCCAGCAGCACGGACAGGGAGTCGTACAATGAGCAGTTCTTC
CASSTDRESYNEQFF
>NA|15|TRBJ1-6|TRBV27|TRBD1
TGTGCCAGCAGTTCACAGGGGTTAAATAATTCACCCCTCCACTTT
CASSSQGLNNSPLHF
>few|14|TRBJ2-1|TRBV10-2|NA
TGCGCCAGCAGTGAGTTTCACCCTCGGGGTGAGCAGTTCTTC
CASSEFHPRGEQFF
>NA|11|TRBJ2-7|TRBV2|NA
TGTGCCAGCAGTGAAAAGTACGAGCAGTACTTC
CASSEKYEQYF
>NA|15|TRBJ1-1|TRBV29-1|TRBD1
TGCAGCGTCTCCGACCGGACAGGCCGGAGAACTGAAGCTTTCTTT
CSVSDRTGRRTEAFF
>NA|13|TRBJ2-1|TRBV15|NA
TGTGCCACCAGTGGGACCCCCCGTGGTGAGCAGTTCTTC
CATSGTPRGEQFF
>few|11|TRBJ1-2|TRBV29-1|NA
TGCAGCGCCTTAGGGGAGGGCGGCTACACCTTC
CSALGEGGYTF
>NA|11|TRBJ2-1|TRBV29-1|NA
TGCAGCGGACAATCCTACAATGAGCAGTTCTTC
CSGQSYNEQFF
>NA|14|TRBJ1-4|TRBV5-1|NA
TGCGCCAGCAGCCCGACGGACTTTAATGAAAAACTGTTTTTT
CASSPTDFNEKLFF
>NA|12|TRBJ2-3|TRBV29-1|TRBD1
TGCAGCGTCTCGGGACAGGCGATAGCGCAGTATTTT
CSVSGQAIAQYF
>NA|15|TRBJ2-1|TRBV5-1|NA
TGCGCCAGCAGCTCCGGGACGGGAACCTACAATGAGCAGTTCTTC
CASSSGTGTYNEQFF
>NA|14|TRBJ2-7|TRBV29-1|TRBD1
TGCAGCGTTGGGGGACAGGGCGGATCCTACGAGCAGTACTTC
CSVGGQGGSYEQYF
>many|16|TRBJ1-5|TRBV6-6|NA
TGTGCCAGCAGTTACATCACGGGTAATAGCAATCAGCCCCAGCATTTT
CASSYITGNSNQPQHF
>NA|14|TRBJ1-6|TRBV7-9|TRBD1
TGTGCCAGCAGCCCGGACAGGCCCAATTCACCCCTCCACTTT
CASSPDRPNSPLHF
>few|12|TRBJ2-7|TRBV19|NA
TGTGCCAGTAGCCGAAAGGGGGACGAGCAGTACTTC
CASSRKGDEQYF
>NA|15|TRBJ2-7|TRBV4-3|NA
TGCGCCAGCAGCAACTCAGCCCGAGGATACTACGAGCAGTACTTC
CASSNSARGYYEQYF